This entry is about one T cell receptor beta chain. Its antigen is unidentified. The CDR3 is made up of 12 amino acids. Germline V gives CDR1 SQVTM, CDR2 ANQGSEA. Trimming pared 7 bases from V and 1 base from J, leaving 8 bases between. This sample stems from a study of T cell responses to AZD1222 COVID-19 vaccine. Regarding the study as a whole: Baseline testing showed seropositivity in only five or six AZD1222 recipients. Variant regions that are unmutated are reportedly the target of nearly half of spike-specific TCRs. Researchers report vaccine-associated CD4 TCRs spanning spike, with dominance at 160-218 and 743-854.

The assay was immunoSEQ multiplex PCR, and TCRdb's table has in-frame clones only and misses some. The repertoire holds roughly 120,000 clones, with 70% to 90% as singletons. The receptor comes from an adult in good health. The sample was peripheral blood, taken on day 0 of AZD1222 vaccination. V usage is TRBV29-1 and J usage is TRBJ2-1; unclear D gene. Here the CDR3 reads CSAFGSYNEQFF. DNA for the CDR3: TGCAGCGCATTTGGGTCCTACAATGAGCAGTTCTTC.